The rows below give T cell receptor beta chains drawn from one sample of a study of T cell responses to AZD1222 COVID-19 vaccine. Using immunoSEQ multiplex PCR, the repertoire was profiled, and TCRdb retains in-frame clones only, with some absent. The repertoire holds some 150,000 clones, with 70% to 90% as singletons. Sample: peripheral blood, taken on day 0 of AZD1222 vaccination. The receptors come from an adult in good health. CDR3s include the opening cysteine and the closing phenylalanine or tryptophan. Each record gives: clone size, D gene, J gene, V gene, CDR3 DNA, CDR3 protein. D genes are given only for firm matches. The size entry is marked missing in some rows and otherwise reads once, few, many or a size class.

- | - | TRBJ2-2 | TRBV9 | TGTGCCAGCAGCGTCGCCCCTATCGCCGGGGAGCTGTTTTTT | CASSVAPIAGELFF
- | - | TRBJ2-7 | TRBV7-2 | TGTGCCAGCAGCTCTTTAGGGGGAGCCATGATAGAGCAGTACTTC | CASSSLGGAMIEQYF
- | TRBD1 | TRBJ1-5 | TRBV7-6 | TGTGCCAGCAGCTTCCCGAGGACAGGGGCGCGTAGCAATCAGCCCCAGCATTTT | CASSFPRTGARSNQPQHF
- | TRBD2 | TRBJ2-7 | TRBV18 | TGTGCCAGCTCACCCTCGGTGCGGGGGAGGGCCAGCGAGCAGTACTTC | CASSPSVRGRASEQYF
- | TRBD2 | TRBJ2-1 | TRBV6-2/TRBV6-3 | TGTGCCAGCAGTTTGGGGGAGGGGAATGAGCAGTTCTTC | CASSLGEGNEQFF
- | - | TRBJ1-6 | TRBV3-1/TRBV3-2 | TGTGCCAGCAGCCAAGATCCACGGAACTCCTATAATTCACCCCTCCACTTT | CASSQDPRNSYNSPLHF
- | TRBD2 | TRBJ2-1 | TRBV7-6 | TGTGCCAGCAGCTCCCTGGGCGGGAGATACGTTGAGCAGTTCTTC | CASSSLGGRYVEQFF
- | - | TRBJ1-1 | TRBV5-1 | TGCGCCAGCAGCTTCCAGGGCGCTGAAGCTTTCTTT | CASSFQGAEAFF
- | - | TRBJ2-7 | TRBV27 | TGTGCCAGCAGTTTATCTGCAGGCAACGAGCAGTACTTC | CASSLSAGNEQYF
- | - | TRBJ1-5 | TRBV4-1 | TGCGCCAGCAGCCAACGGACGGACCCTAATCAGCCCCAGCATTTT | CASSQRTDPNQPQHF
- | - | TRBJ1-1 | TRBV10-1 | TGCGCCAGCAGTGACAGGAACACTGAAGCTTTCTTT | CASSDRNTEAFF
- | - | TRBJ1-2 | TRBV18 | TGTGCCAGCTCACCCGTGGTAATGAGGGCTAAGAACTATGGCTACACCTTC | CASSPVVMRAKNYGYTF
once | TRBD1 | TRBJ2-7 | TRBV6-2/TRBV6-3 | TGTGCCAGCAGTTACGACAGGGGGTATCTCTACGAGCAGTACTTC | CASSYDRGYLYEQYF
- | TRBD2 | TRBJ2-3 | TRBV9 | TGTGCCAGCAGCGACCCCGCTAGCGGGTTTCCCACAAATACGCAGTATTTT | CASSDPASGFPTNTQYF
- | TRBD1 | TRBJ1-1 | TRBV7-3 | TGTGCCAGCAGCTTATCAGGGGGCCTCACTGAAGCTTTCTTT | CASSLSGGLTEAFF
- | - | TRBJ2-7 | TRBV7-2 | TGTGCCAGCAGCTTAGTCTCCTACGAGCAGTACTTC | CASSLVSYEQYF
- | TRBD1 | TRBJ2-7 | TRBV11-2 | TGTGCCAGCAGCTATACTCAGGGGGATCCCTACGAGCAGTACTTC | CASSYTQGDPYEQYF